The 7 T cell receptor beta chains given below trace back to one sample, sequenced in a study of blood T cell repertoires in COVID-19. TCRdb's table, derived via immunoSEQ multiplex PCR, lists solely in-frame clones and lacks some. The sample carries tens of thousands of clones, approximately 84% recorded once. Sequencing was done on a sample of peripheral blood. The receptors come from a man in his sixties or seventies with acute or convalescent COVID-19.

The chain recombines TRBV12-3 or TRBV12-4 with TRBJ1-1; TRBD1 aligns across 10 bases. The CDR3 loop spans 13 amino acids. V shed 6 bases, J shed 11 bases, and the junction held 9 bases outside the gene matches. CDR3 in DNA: TGTGCCAGCAGCTCTGGGACAGGGGTGGTGGCTTTCTTT. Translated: CASSSGTGVVAFF.

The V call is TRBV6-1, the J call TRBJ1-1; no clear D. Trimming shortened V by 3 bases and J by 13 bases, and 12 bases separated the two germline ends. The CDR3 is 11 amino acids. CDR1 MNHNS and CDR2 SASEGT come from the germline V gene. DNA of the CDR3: TGTGCCAGCAGTGACAGCAGGTTCGGTTTCTTT. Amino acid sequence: CASSDSRFGFF.

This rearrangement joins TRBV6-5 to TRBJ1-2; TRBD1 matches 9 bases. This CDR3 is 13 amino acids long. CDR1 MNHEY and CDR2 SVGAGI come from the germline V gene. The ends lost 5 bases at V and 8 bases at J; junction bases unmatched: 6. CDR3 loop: CASSTTDRGGYTF. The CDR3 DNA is TGTGCCAGCAGTACCACGGACAGGGGCGGCTACACCTTC.

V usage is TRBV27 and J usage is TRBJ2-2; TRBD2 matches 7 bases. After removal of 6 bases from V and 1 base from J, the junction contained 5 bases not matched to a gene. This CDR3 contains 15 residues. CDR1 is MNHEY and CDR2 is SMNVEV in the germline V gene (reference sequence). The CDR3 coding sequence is TGTGCCAGCAGGCCGACTAGCAAGAACACCGGGGAGCTGTTTTTT. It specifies CASRPTSKNTGELFF.

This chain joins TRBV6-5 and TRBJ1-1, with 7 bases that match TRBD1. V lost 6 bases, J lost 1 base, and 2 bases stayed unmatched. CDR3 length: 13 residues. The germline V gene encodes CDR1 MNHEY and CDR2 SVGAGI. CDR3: CASSRDRNTEAFF. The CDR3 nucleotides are TGTGCCAGCAGCCGGGACAGGAACACTGAAGCTTTCTTT.

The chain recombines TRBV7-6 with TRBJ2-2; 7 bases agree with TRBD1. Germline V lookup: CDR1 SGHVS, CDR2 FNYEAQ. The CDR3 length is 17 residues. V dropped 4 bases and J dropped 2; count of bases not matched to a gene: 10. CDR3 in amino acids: CASSSSLGGHNTGELFF. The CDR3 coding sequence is TGTGCCAGCAGCTCTTCTTTAGGGGGCCACAACACCGGGGAGCTGTTTTTT.

The CDR3 DNA reads TGCGCCAGCAGTGGGGGCCAGGCGGCGATGGGGCAGTACTTC. This translates into CASSGGQAAMGQYF. The chain uses TRBV5-1 and TRBJ2-7; D may be TRBD1 (6 bases). CDR3 length: 14 amino acids. Looked up from germline, CDR1 is SGHRS and CDR2 is YFSETQ. V lost 5 bases to trimming and J lost 9 bases, with 21 bases between them.